A single sample gave rise to the 5 T cell receptor beta chains below, sequenced in a study of T cell responses to AZD1222 COVID-19 vaccine. Only in-frame clones appear in the TCRdb table, and some are missing; sequencing was by immunoSEQ multiplex PCR. The sample includes 180,000 or so clones, approximately 95% of them seen just once. Sequencing used peripheral blood, obtained on day 0 of AZD1222 vaccination. The receptor source for this set is an adult in good health.

The rearrangement uses TRBV3-1 (or the pseudogene TRBV3-2) and TRBJ1-3; no reliable D call. The V gene lost 4 bases and the J gene lost 2 bases, with 12 bases spanning the gap. The CDR3 is 15 amino acids. Germline V gives CDR1 LGHDT, CDR2 YNNKEL (reference sequence). CDR3 in DNA: TGTGCCAGCAGCCGTGAGGGTTACACTGGAAACACCATATATTTT. It yields the protein CASSREGYTGNTIYF.

The chain uses TRBV28 and TRBJ2-3; 12 nucleotides agree with TRBD2. With 8 bases clipped from V and 1 base from J, the junction kept 7 bases outside the gene matches. This CDR3 region has 16 residues. Germline CDR1 and CDR2: MDHEN and SYDVKM. Here the CDR3 reads CASWTSGKWGTDTQYF. DNA of the CDR3: TGTGCCAGCTGGACTAGCGGGAAATGGGGCACAGATACGCAGTATTTT.

The J gene is TRBJ2-1, the V gene TRBV10-2; possible D gene TRBD2, 6 bases. V lost 6 bases and J 8 bases, leaving 17 bases between the germline ends. CDR3 length: 14 amino acids. CDR1 is WSHSY, CDR2 SAAADI, per germline. The CDR3 DNA follows: TGCGCCAGCAGAGATTTGGGGGGAGGAGATGAGCAGTTCTTC. Its protein product is CASRDLGGGDEQFF.

This chain connects TRBV18 to TRBJ2-7, with D unresolved. V was shortened by 4 bases and J by 3 bases, with 10 bases between the two germline ends. Germline V gives CDR1 KGHSH, CDR2 LQKENI. The CDR3 runs to 13 residues. The chain's CDR3 is CASSLGASYEQYF. Written as DNA, the CDR3 is TGTGCCAGCTCACTTGGCGCGAGCTACGAGCAGTACTTC.

V and J are TRBV7-8 and TRBJ1-1, with D perhaps matching TRBD1 (6 bases). Trimming stripped 3 bases from V and 8 bases from J, with 19 bases between. The CDR3 has 15 residues. Germline CDR1 SGHVS, CDR2 FQNEAQ. DNA for the CDR3: TGTGCCAGCAGCTTGCCCTCTGGACAGTTTACCGAAGCTTTCTTT. Protein product: CASSLPSGQFTEAFF.